The subject of this entry is one T cell receptor beta chain. This entry comes from a study of early T cells in non-severe SARS-CoV-2 infection. As for the study in general: Alpha and beta chains were unpaired, from unsorted whole-blood bulk RNA.

Each single cDNA molecule received a unique molecular identifier. Via MiXCR, TCRdb re-called the 5' RACE reads, giving one row per CDR3 protein. The repertoire holds about 57,000 distinct CDR3 sequences, approximately 13% seen once, with approximately 4.6% in the top ten. Germline V gene lookup returns CDR1 SGHTA and CDR2 FQGNSA. V was clipped by 5 bases and J by 5 bases; unmatched bases: 11. CDR3 length: 15 residues. The source is an adult who was a healthcare worker with PCR-confirmed SARS-CoV-2 infection or an uninfected control (not recorded which). The sequenced sample consisted of whole blood. The J gene is TRBJ1-2, the V gene TRBV7-2; 7 nucleotides line up with TRBD1. The CDR3 DNA follows: TGTGCCAGCAGCCTCGTCCGGGACAGCTTTTATGGCTACACCTTC. As protein: CASSLVRDSFYGYTF.